These T cell receptor beta chains were read from a single sample in a study of blood T cell repertoires in COVID-19. Repertoires were generated with immunoSEQ multiplex PCR, while TCRdb's copy carries only in-frame clones and drops some. The table has about 430,000 clones, roughly 90% seen once. Sample: PBMCs or T cells enriched from blood (not recorded which). The receptors were sampled from a woman aged 25 to 39 with acute COVID-19. Each CDR3 is given with its conserved first and last residue. The order of the fields is CDR3 length, J gene, V gene, CDR3 protein.

length: 14
J: TRBJ2-7
V: TRBV27
CDR3: CASSPRQVRNEQYF

length: 15
J: TRBJ2-7
V: TRBV27
CDR3: CASSFLAGGPYEQYF

length: 15
J: TRBJ1-2
V: TRBV5-6
CDR3: CASSLGGPDNYGYTF

length: 14
J: TRBJ2-1
V: TRBV2
CDR3: CASSVDSSYNEQFF

length: 15
J: TRBJ2-7
V: TRBV24-1
CDR3: CATSDQRTGTHEQYF

length: 14
J: TRBJ2-5
V: TRBV7-2
CDR3: CASSEKTVEETQYF

length: 15
J: TRBJ2-7
V: TRBV7-8
CDR3: CASSLETGITYEQYF

length: 13
J: TRBJ1-4
V: TRBV11-1
CDR3: CASSSQAGEKLFF

length: 13
J: TRBJ2-1
V: TRBV5-4
CDR3: CASSGEQGYEQFF

length: 14
J: TRBJ2-2
V: TRBV30
CDR3: CAWMRTADTGELFF

length: 17
J: TRBJ2-5
V: TRBV7-9
CDR3: CASSLSGTSGAWETQYF

length: 13
J: TRBJ1-1
V: TRBV24-1
CDR3: CATSDQTGSEAFF

length: 15
J: TRBJ1-6
V: TRBV19
CDR3: CASTMEPRRNSPLHF

length: 16
J: TRBJ1-5
V: TRBV19
CDR3: CASSIGGRYIDQPQHF

length: 16
J: TRBJ2-7
V: TRBV11-2
CDR3: CASSLDVWGGTYEQYF

length: 15
J: TRBJ1-6
V: TRBV2
CDR3: CASSDQGGSNSPLHF

length: 16
J: TRBJ2-7
V: TRBV2
CDR3: CASRKEPGQGSYEQYF

length: 12
J: TRBJ1-5
V: TRBV19
CDR3: CASSDRDMPQHF

length: 14
J: TRBJ2-1
V: TRBV7-2
CDR3: CASSFYGVGNEQFF

length: 16
J: TRBJ1-1
V: TRBV7-2
CDR3: CASSFYPSGGHTEAFF

length: 16
J: TRBJ2-3
V: TRBV12-5
CDR3: CASGDPPGQSTDTQYF

length: 13
J: TRBJ1-2
V: TRBV2
CDR3: CASRPDRSSGYTF

length: 13
J: TRBJ2-7
V: TRBV3-1/TRBV3-2
CDR3: CASSRAYSYEQYF

length: 16
J: TRBJ1-2
V: TRBV4-1
CDR3: CASSQDWGRFNYGYTF

length: 15
J: TRBJ1-2
V: TRBV7-9
CDR3: CASTEGGAPNYGYTF

length: 14
J: TRBJ2-5
V: TRBV7-9
CDR3: CASSLAGRQETQYF

length: 16
J: TRBJ1-1
V: TRBV3-1/TRBV3-2
CDR3: CASSQWDRNLNTEAFF